The 18 T cell receptor beta chains below were found in one sample sequenced in a study of blood T cell repertoires in COVID-19. Produced via immunoSEQ multiplex PCR; TCRdb's table is partial and in-frame only. This table holds 120,000 or so clones, 90% found once. The source material was peripheral blood. Receptors originate from a middle-aged man with active COVID-19.

The chain carries TRBV19 and TRBJ2-1, with a weak D call TRBD1 (6 bases). V lost 0 bases and J 6 bases, leaving 12 bases between the germline ends. Per the germline V gene, CDR1 is LNHDA and CDR2 is SQIVND (reference sequence). The CDR3 sequence is 15 residues long. Here the CDR3 DNA reads TGTGCCAGTAGTATAGATCACGCGGACAGCAATGAGCAGTTCTTC. It yields the protein CASSIDHADSNEQFF.

CDR3 DNA sequence: TGTGCCAGCAGCCCGGGGGAGGGGCCGGGATATAATTCACCCCTCCACTTT. Its translation: CASSPGEGPGYNSPLHF. This chain joins TRBV7-9 and TRBJ1-6; possible D gene TRBD1, 5 bases. V lost 5 bases and J 4 bases, leaving 18 bases between the germline ends. There are 17 residues in the CDR3. The germline V gene has CDR1 SEHNR and CDR2 FQNEAQ (reference sequence). The full variable domain, completed using reference TRBV7-9 and TRBJ1-6, is DTGVSQNPRHKITKRGQNVTFRCDPISEHNRLYWYRQTLGQGPEFLTYFQNEAQLEKSRLLSDRFSAERPKGSFSTLEIQRTEQGDSAMYLCASSPGEGPGYNSPLHFGNGTRLTVT.

The chain carries TRBV12-3 or TRBV12-4 and TRBJ1-1, with D uncertain. V shed 2 bases and J shed 11 bases, with 12 bases lying between them. CDR3 length: 12 amino acids. CDR3 loop: CASSLSKGGAFF. CDR3 in DNA: TGTGCCAGCAGTTTATCCAAAGGAGGTGCTTTCTTT.

This clone was seen just once. This sequence joins TRBV19 and TRBJ2-2; tentative D call: TRBD1 (6 bases). Germline CDR1 and CDR2: LNHDA and SQIVND (reference sequence). The germline V and J ends were trimmed by 3 bases and 5 bases, with 10 bases remaining between them. There are 14 residues in the CDR3. The CDR3 protein is CASSIEGETGELFF. In DNA, the CDR3 is TGTGCCAGTAGTATTGAGGGGGAAACCGGGGAGCTGTTTTTT. The whole variable domain, filled in from reference TRBV19 and TRBJ2-2, reads DGGITQSPKYLFRKEGQNVTLSCEQNLNHDAMYWYRQDPGQGLRLIYYSQIVNDFQKGDIAEGYSVSREKKESFPLTVTSAQKNPTAFYLCASSIEGETGELFFGEGSRLTVL.

The chain employs TRBV5-1 and TRBJ2-5; D uncertain. Trimming stripped 3 bases from V and 2 bases from J, with 14 bases between. Germline assignment: CDR1 SGHRS and CDR2 YFSETQ. This CDR3 spans 15 amino acids. CDR3 sequence: CASSWRLDLQETQYF. CDR3 sequence (DNA): TGCGCCAGCAGCTGGCGGCTAGACCTACAAGAGACCCAGTACTTC.

J is TRBJ1-6 and V is TRBV3-1 (or the pseudogene TRBV3-2); D may be TRBD1 (6 bases). Germline CDR1 is LGHDT and CDR2 is YNNKEL (reference sequence). The CDR3 is 14 amino acids. Trimming took 4 bases from V and 10 from J, leaving 14 bases between them. The CDR3 DNA reads TGTGCCAGCAGCCCCAGGGGAGTCGGGTCACCCCTCCACTTT. As protein: CASSPRGVGSPLHF.

A single count supports this clone. The rearrangement joins TRBV18 to TRBJ1-1; a possible D gene is TRBD1 (5 bases). V was pared by 2 bases and J by 1 base, with 14 bases between. Germline lookup yields CDR1 KGHSH and CDR2 LQKENI. This CDR3 contains 16 residues. The CDR3, as DNA: TGTGCCAGCTCACCAACAAGACAGCGATCGAACACTGAAGCTTTCTTT. It encodes CASSPTRQRSNTEAFF.

J is TRBJ1-2 and V is TRBV9; no clear D. CDR3 length: 14 amino acids. In germline, CDR1 is SGDLS, CDR2 YYNGEE. V was cut by 4 bases and J by 4 bases, with 14 bases left in between. CDR3 bases: TGTGCCAGCAGCTCGAGGAGAGTATCCTATGGCTACACCTTC. Translation: CASSSRRVSYGYTF.

The chain has TRBV19 and TRBJ2-5; 11 bases are shared with TRBD2. The CDR3 sequence is 16 residues long. V gave up 5 bases and J gave up 4 bases; unmatched junction bases: 9. The germline V gene encodes CDR1 LNHDA and CDR2 SQIVND (reference sequence). CDR3 sequence reads: CASSPGLAAMVETQYF. The CDR3 coding sequence is TGTGCCAGTAGTCCGGGACTAGCGGCCATGGTAGAGACCCAGTACTTC. Full variable domain (rest looked up from reference TRBV19 and TRBJ2-5): DGGITQSPKYLFRKEGQNVTLSCEQNLNHDAMYWYRQDPGQGLRLIYYSQIVNDFQKGDIAEGYSVSREKKESFPLTVTSAQKNPTAFYLCASSPGLAAMVETQYFGPGTRLLVL.

The V and J genes are TRBV18 and TRBJ1-3; possibly TRBD1 for D (5 bases). Trimming cost V 3 bases and J 0 bases, with 12 bases left between them. The CDR3 has 16 residues. Germline lookup yields CDR1 KGHSH and CDR2 LQKENI. In DNA, the CDR3 is TGTGCCAGCTCACCGCAGGGTTTATACTCTGGAAACACCATATATTTT. Amino acids: CASSPQGLYSGNTIYF. Full variable domain (rest looked up from reference TRBV18 and TRBJ1-3): NAGVMQNPRHLVRRRGQEARLRCSPMKGHSHVYWYRQLPEEGLKFMVYLQKENIIDESGMPKERFSAEFPKEGPSILRIQQVVRGDSAAYFCASSPQGLYSGNTIYFGEGSWLTVV.

The rearrangement links TRBV10-1 to TRBJ2-3; D might be TRBD2 (6 bases). Deletions cut 0 bases from V and 13 bases from J, with 14 bases between. CDR3 length: 13 residues. Germline-derived CDR1 and CDR2 are WNHNN and SYGVQD (reference sequence). As DNA, the CDR3 is TGCGCCAGCAGTGAGTCGCGCGGGACTCAGAAGTATTTT. Translated, it gives CASSESRGTQKYF.

This chain joins TRBV15 and TRBJ1-1, with a weak D call TRBD1 (5 bases). Per germline, CDR1 LNHNV and CDR2 YYDKDF (reference sequence). The CDR3 loop spans 15 amino acids. Trimming stripped 7 bases from V and 0 bases from J, with 15 bases between. The CDR3 loop reads CATTRGRTMNTEAFF. CDR3 DNA: TGTGCCACCACCCGGGGGAGAACGATGAACACTGAAGCTTTCTTT.

The rearrangement joins TRBV3-1 (or the pseudogene TRBV3-2) to TRBJ1-3; D gene uncertain. Trimming pared 6 bases from V and 4 bases from J, leaving 13 bases between. The CDR3 contains 14 residues. Germline CDR1 LGHDT, CDR2 YNNKEL (reference sequence). The CDR3 DNA sequence: TGTGCCAGCAGTCCCGCGAGGGTAGGAAACACCATATATTTT. As protein: CASSPARVGNTIYF.

J is TRBJ1-2 and V is TRBV6-6; tentatively, D is TRBD1 (5 bases). The CDR3 extends over 11 amino acids. Trimming took 4 bases from V and 7 from J, leaving 7 bases between them. Germline CDR1 and CDR2: MNHNY and SVGAGI (reference sequence). CDR3 in DNA: TGTGCCAGCAGTTCCGGGGGTGGCTACACCTTC. Its translation: CASSSGGGYTF.

A single count supports this clone. The rearrangement uses TRBV19 and TRBJ1-2; D uncertain. The V end was cut by 5 bases, the J end by 3 bases, with 22 bases between. The germline V gene encodes CDR1 LNHDA and CDR2 SQIVND (reference sequence). CDR3 length: 17 amino acids. CDR3 bases: TGTGCCAGTAGTTGGACCGTCCCGGGGTCGCTCCACTATGGCTACACCTTC. This translates into CASSWTVPGSLHYGYTF.

The chain links TRBV27 to TRBJ2-5; possible D gene TRBD1, 6 bases. Germline V CDR1 and CDR2: MNHEY, SMNVEV (reference sequence). The V end lost 5 bases, the J end lost 5 bases, and 15 bases lay between the germline ends. The CDR3 sequence is 14 residues long. CDR3 amino acids: CASSNQGPGETQYF. The DNA for the CDR3 is TGTGCCAGCAGTAATCAGGGGCCAGGGGAGACCCAGTACTTC.

The chain carries TRBV21-1 and TRBJ2-4; TRBD1, as called in the table, went unchecked against the DNA. TRBV21-1 has pseudogene status. The CDR3 is 19 amino acids. The CDR3 reads CASVGRRQTPTLAKNIQYF. The CDR3 nucleotides are TGTGCCAGCGTGGGAAGGAGACAGACACCAACCCTAGCCAAAAACATTCAGTACTTC.

This chain connects TRBV11-3 to TRBJ2-1, with TRBD2 matching over 9 bases. V lost 0 bases to trimming and J lost 2 bases; unmatched junction nucleotides: 2. The germline V gene encodes CDR1 SGHNT and CDR2 YENEEA. The length of the CDR3 is 16 residues. The CDR3 sequence: CASSLEGLAAYNEQFF. The CDR3 DNA is TGTGCCAGCAGCTTAGAGGGACTAGCTGCCTACAATGAGCAGTTCTTC. Full variable domain (remainder filled in from reference TRBV11-3 and TRBJ2-1): EAGVVQSPRYKIIEKKQPVAFWCNPISGHNTLYWYLQNLGQGPELLIRYENEEAVDDSQLPKDRFSAERLKGVDSTLKIQPAELGDSAVYLCASSLEGLAAYNEQFFGPGTRLTVL.